The source of this T cell receptor (beta chain) is a study of response to subunit inactivated influenza vaccine (dated by TCRdb to about 2018). With regard to the full study: Deep quantitative T cell receptor repertoire profiling was used in the study to track responses to a trivalent subunit inactivated influenza vaccine.

General conclusions and limits of the study: According to the authors, only a limited number of new T cells may be recruited by each seasonal influenza vaccination.

Trimming leaves V shorter by 7 bases and J shorter by 7 bases, with the junction holding 6 bases beyond the gene matches. The CDR3, cysteine through phenylalanine, is 13 amino acids long. CDR3 DNA only is kept here, 39 bases in frame from base 1. CDR1 and CDR2 (ENHRY, SYGVKD) derive from the germline V gene. This clonotype was detected many times. Its antigen is still unknown. Qualities for individual bases were not recorded, and no much larger clone is one base off. Library construction relied on RT-PCR. This sample was sequenced with an Illumina HiSeq 2500. TCRdb passed the public sequencing reads through fastp at Q25 and MiXCR, retaining productive beta sequences. All rows with the same CDR3 protein become a single entry with the most common DNA and genes. This sample holds hundreds of thousands of distinct CDR3 sequences; about a tenth were observed only once. Approximately 12% of the sample is in the top ten clones.

This specimen's time point label, interpreted: around 47 days after influenza vaccine administration. The source material was PBMCs from blood, sampled about 40 days after vaccination. The origin of this receptor is a man aged 45-65 years who received an inactivated influenza vaccine. Donor details come from another sample of the same person, matched by shared clones. The chain uses TRBV10-3 and TRBJ2-2, with 7 central nucleotides matching TRBD1. The DNA sequence reads TGTGCCATCACCGACAGGGAAGGCGGGGAGCTGTTTTTT. This is translated as CAITDREGGELFF.